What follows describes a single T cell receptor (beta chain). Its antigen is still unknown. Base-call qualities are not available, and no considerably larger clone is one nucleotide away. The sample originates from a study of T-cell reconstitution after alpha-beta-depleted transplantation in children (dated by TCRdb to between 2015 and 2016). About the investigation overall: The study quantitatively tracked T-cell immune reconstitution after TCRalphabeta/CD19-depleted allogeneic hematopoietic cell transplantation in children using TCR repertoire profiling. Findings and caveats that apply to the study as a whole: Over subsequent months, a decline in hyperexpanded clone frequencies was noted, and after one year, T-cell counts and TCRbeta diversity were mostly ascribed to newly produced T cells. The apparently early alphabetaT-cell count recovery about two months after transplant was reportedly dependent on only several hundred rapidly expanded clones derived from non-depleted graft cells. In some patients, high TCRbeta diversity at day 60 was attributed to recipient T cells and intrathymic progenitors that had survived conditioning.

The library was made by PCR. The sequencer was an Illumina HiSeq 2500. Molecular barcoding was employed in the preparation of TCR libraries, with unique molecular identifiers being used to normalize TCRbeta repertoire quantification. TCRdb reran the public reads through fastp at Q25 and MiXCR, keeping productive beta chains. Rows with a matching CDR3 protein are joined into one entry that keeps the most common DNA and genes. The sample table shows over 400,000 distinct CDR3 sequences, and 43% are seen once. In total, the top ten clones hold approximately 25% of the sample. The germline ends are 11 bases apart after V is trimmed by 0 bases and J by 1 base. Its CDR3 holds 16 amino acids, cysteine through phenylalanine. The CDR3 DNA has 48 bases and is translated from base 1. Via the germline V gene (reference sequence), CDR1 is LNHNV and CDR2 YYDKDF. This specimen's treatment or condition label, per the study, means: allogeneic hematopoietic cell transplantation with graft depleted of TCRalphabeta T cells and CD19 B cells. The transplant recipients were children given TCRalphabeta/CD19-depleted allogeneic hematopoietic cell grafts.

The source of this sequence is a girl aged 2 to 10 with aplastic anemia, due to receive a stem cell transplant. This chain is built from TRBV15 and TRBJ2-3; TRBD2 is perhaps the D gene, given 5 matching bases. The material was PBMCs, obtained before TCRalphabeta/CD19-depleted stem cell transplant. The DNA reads TGTGCCACCAGCAGAGATCTCGGGGAGCGCACAGATACGCAGTATTTT. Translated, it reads CATSRDLGERTDTQYF.